This T cell receptor (beta chain) came from a study of control samples from healthy donors and cancer patients. TCRdb keeps only in-frame clones here, not all; method: immunoSEQ multiplex PCR. The sample consists of 70,000 to 80,000 clones, 80% to 90% of them appearing once. V dropped 3 bases and J dropped 4; count of bases not matched to a gene: 3. Germline lookup yields CDR1 SGHTA and CDR2 FQGTGA. This CDR3 has 16 residues. The receptor was derived from a woman aged 55-69 years with head and neck cancer. The source material was PBMCs. V and J are TRBV7-3 and TRBJ2-3; TRBD2 aligns across 14 bases. Here the CDR3 DNA reads TGTGCCAGCAGCTTGGGACTAGCGGGAGTTTCAGATACGCAGTATTTT. It is translated as CASSLGLAGVSDTQYF.